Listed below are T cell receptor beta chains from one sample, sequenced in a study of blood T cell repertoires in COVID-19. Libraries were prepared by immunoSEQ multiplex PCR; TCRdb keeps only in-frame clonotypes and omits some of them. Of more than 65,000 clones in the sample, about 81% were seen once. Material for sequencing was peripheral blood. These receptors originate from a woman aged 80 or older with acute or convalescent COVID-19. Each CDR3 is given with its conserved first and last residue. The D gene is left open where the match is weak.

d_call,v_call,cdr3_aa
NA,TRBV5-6,CASIRGALRDSQFF
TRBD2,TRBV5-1,CASSPRLAIYNEQFF
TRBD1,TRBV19,CASSIERNRGKETQYF
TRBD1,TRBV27,CASSPQGARNSPLHF
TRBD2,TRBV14,CASSQLIGLAADNEQFF
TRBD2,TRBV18,CASSRGLAGGGEQFF
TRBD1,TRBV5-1,CASSRGQGDGYTF
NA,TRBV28,CASSGNPRGGAPLHF
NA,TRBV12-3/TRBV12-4,CASSSPRGEQYF
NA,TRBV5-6,CASSLRRRSNQPQHF
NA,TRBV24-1,CATSDPGGSGTDTQYF
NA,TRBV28,CASSFKERVSNQPQHF
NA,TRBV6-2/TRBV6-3,CASSDSYEQYF
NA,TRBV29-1,CSVEVGASGYTF
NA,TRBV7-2,CASARVAGLNREQYF
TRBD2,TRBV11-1,CASSRTRSSPIYEQYF
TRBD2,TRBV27,CASSFPGTSGSWELFF
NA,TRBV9,CASSSPVGGAFF
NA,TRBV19,CASSIVQEAEAFF
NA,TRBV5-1,CASSLIQGSYTF
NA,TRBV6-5,CASSFDQGIQPQHF
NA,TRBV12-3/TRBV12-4,CASSLGASYEQYF
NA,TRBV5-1,CASSVTGRTNEKLFF
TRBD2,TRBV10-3,CAISGLANTRETQYF
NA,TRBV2,CASRYTGVGYTF
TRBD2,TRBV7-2,CASSLTASGWNEQFF
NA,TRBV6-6,CASSYSKTSFDEQFF
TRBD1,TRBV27,CASRGTGTSGNTIYF
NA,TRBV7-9,CASSPGTSRNYEQFF
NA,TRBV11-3,CASSLGPSTDTQYF
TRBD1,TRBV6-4,CASSGLDRGHDEQYF
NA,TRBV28,CASSFYTVSGNTIYF
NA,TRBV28,CASSYPAGNYNEKLFF
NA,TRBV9,CASSSGLLTGANVLTF
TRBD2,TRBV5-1,CASSPGLAGIRSYEQYF
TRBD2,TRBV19,CASSGGREGLADTQYF
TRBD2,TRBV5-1,CASSLEGLETGELFF
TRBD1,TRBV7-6,CASSLGQGSGTIYF
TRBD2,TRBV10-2,CASSDGQRDAYEQYF
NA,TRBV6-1,CASSEGPGTEAFF
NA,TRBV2,CASNPEGDSNTEAFF
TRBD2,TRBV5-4,CASSLGLAGGQETQYF
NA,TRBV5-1,CASRLVYNEQFF
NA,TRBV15,CATSRAGGPTDTQYF
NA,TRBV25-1,CASSEFGGHNYGYTF
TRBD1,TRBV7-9,CASSHAGTGVGYGYTF
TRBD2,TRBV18,CASSTGRVAGELFF